The 14 T cell receptor beta chains below all came from one sample that was sequenced in a study of blood T cell repertoires in COVID-19. Only in-frame clones appear in the TCRdb table, and some are missing; sequencing was by immunoSEQ multiplex PCR. This repertoire shows 200,000 to 250,000 clones, around 90% found once; its top ten account for roughly 3%. Sequences were obtained from peripheral blood. The receptors were gathered from a man aged 25 to 40 with COVID-19, enrolled during active disease.

This chain uses TRBV6-2 or TRBV6-3 with TRBJ2-2; 10 nucleotides agree with TRBD2. The CDR3 extends over 17 amino acids. In germline, CDR1 is MNHEY, CDR2 SVGEGT. With 4 bases clipped from V and 5 bases from J, the junction kept 10 bases outside the gene matches. The CDR3 nucleotides read TGTGCCAGCAGTTCGGGACTAGCGTTTCGGGGGACCGGGGAGCTGTTTTTT. It specifies CASSSGLAFRGTGELFF.

The chain links TRBV5-8 to TRBJ1-5; no definite D call. Germline CDR1 reads SGHTS; CDR2 reads YDEGEE. CDR3 size: 17 residues. Trimming stripped 0 bases from V and 0 bases from J, with 13 bases between. The CDR3 DNA follows: TGTGCCAGCAGCTTGGGGCGGAGAAAGTATAGCAATCAGCCCCAGCATTTT. Protein sequence: CASSLGRRKYSNQPQHF.

The gene calls are TRBV11-2 and TRBJ2-7, with TRBD1 as a possible D gene (6 bases). Trimming removed 3 bases at V and 2 bases at J, with 11 bases between. The CDR3 sequence is 14 residues long. Germline values: CDR1 SGHAT, CDR2 FQNNGV. For the CDR3, the DNA is TGTGCCAGCAGCTTCAGGGGCTTAACCTACGAGCAGTACTTC. It translates to CASSFRGLTYEQYF.

V is TRBV28 and J is TRBJ2-5; D not resolved. The CDR3 totals 12 residues. Per the germline V gene, CDR1 is MDHEN and CDR2 is SYDVKM. V was pared by 8 bases and J by 1 base, with 8 bases between. The CDR3 reads CASRLSQETQYF. CDR3 sequence (DNA): TGTGCCAGCCGGTTAAGCCAAGAGACCCAGTACTTC.

In its sample, this clone was seen once. This chain uses TRBV7-2 with TRBJ1-1; 8 nucleotides line up with TRBD1. The CDR3 consists of 13 residues. Trimming cost V 3 bases and J 7 bases; bases outside gene matches: 4. CDR1 and CDR2 from the germline V gene are SGHTA and FQGNSA. This CDR3 reads CASSFGTGDEAFF. CDR3 sequence (DNA): TGTGCCAGCAGCTTCGGGACAGGAGATGAAGCTTTCTTT.

The chain combines TRBV9 with TRBJ1-6, with 7 bases identical to TRBD1. Unmatched junction bases numbered 5, after V lost 1 base and J lost 7 bases. This CDR3 comprises 15 residues. Germline CDR1 reads SGDLS; CDR2 reads YYNGEE. This CDR3 is CASSVSETGNSPLHF. Written as DNA, the CDR3 is TGTGCCAGCAGCGTATCCGAGACAGGGAATTCACCCCTCCACTTT.

The CDR3 DNA is TGTGCCAGCTCACCCCCGGGACTAGCTTACAATGAGCAGTTCTTC. The encoded protein is CASSPPGLAYNEQFF. V gene TRBV18 combines with J gene TRBJ2-1; 9 nucleotides agree with TRBD2. Trimming at V came to 3 bases and at J to 4 bases, leaving 4 bases not matched to a gene. This CDR3 has 15 amino acids. Germline CDR1 reads KGHSH; CDR2 reads LQKENI.

CDR3 nucleotides: TGTGCCAGTAGTAAGGACAGGGGTTGGCCAGATACGCAGTATTTT. Encoded protein: CASSKDRGWPDTQYF. J is TRBJ2-3 and V is TRBV19; 9 positions agree with TRBD1. Trimming removed 4 bases from V and 4 bases from J; junction bases left unmatched: 6. Germline CDR1 and CDR2: LNHDA and SQIVND (reference sequence). This CDR3 spans 15 amino acids.

This chain links TRBV27 with TRBJ2-3; 14 bases fit TRBD2. V lost 8 bases to trimming and J lost 5 bases; unmatched junction nucleotides: 6. Per germline, CDR1 MNHEY and CDR2 SMNVEV (reference sequence). The CDR3 runs 15 residues. Here the CDR3 reads CASLGLAGVGDTQYF. The CDR3 nucleotides are TGTGCCAGCTTGGGACTAGCGGGAGTCGGAGATACGCAGTATTTT.

The chain joins TRBV9 to TRBJ2-6, with D maybe TRBD1 (5 bases). Trimming removed 2 bases from V and 0 bases from J, with 12 bases in between. The CDR3 sequence is 17 residues long. Per germline, CDR1 SGDLS and CDR2 YYNGEE. This CDR3 is CASSVSGILSGANVLTF. CDR3 sequence (DNA): TGTGCCAGCAGCGTTTCAGGGATCCTCTCTGGGGCCAACGTCCTGACTTTC.

The chain combines TRBV24-1 with TRBJ1-1; TRBD1 agrees at 9 bases. V shed 3 bases and J 5 bases; nucleotides not matched to a gene: 3. The CDR3 spans 14 residues. Germline CDR1 and CDR2: KGHDR and SFDVKD. CDR3 sequence: CATSDPGTGTEAFF. Written as DNA, the CDR3 is TGTGCCACCAGTGATCCCGGGACAGGGACTGAAGCTTTCTTT.

The rearrangement joins TRBV24-1 to TRBJ1-5; no clear D gene. Germline V gene sequence: CDR1 KGHDR, CDR2 SFDVKD. This CDR3 contains 14 residues. V dropped 4 bases and J dropped 0 bases, with 6 bases sitting between them. The CDR3 loop is CATSEDNSNQPQHF. CDR3 nucleotide sequence: TGTGCCACCAGTGAAGACAATAGCAATCAGCCCCAGCATTTT.

The rearrangement links TRBV27 to TRBJ2-7; unclear D gene. CDR3 length: 13 amino acids. V shed 5 bases and J shed 0 bases, with 8 bases lying between them. CDR1 and CDR2 from the germline V gene are MNHEY and SMNVEV (reference sequence). The CDR3 DNA sequence: TGTGCCAGCAGTCCCCTGAGCTCCTACGAGCAGTACTTC. Its translation is CASSPLSSYEQYF.

The chain combines TRBV19 with TRBJ1-2, with TRBD1 as a possible D gene (6 bases). CDR1 and CDR2 from the germline V gene are LNHDA and SQIVND (reference sequence). The CDR3 runs 15 residues. V lost 9 bases, J lost 5 bases, and 22 bases lay in between. The CDR3 bases are TGTGCCAGCAAAACCCGACGACAGGTCGATTATGGCTACACCTTC. Encoded protein: CASKTRRQVDYGYTF.